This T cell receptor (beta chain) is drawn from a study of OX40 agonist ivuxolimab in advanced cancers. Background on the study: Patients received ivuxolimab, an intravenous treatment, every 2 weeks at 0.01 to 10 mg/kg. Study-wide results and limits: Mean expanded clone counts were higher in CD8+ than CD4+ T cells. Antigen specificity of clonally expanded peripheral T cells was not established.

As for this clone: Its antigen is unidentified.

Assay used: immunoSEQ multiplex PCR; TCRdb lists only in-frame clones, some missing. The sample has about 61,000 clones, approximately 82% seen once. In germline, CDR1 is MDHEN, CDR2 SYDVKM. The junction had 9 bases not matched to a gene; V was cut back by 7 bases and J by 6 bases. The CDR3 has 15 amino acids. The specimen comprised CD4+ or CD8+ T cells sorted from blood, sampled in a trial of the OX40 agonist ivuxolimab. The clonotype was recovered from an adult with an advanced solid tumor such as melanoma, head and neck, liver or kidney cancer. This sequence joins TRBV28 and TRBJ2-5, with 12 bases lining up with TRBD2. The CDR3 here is CASKLAGGPEKTQYF. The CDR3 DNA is TGTGCCAGCAAGCTAGCGGGAGGGCCGGAGAAGACCCAGTACTTC.